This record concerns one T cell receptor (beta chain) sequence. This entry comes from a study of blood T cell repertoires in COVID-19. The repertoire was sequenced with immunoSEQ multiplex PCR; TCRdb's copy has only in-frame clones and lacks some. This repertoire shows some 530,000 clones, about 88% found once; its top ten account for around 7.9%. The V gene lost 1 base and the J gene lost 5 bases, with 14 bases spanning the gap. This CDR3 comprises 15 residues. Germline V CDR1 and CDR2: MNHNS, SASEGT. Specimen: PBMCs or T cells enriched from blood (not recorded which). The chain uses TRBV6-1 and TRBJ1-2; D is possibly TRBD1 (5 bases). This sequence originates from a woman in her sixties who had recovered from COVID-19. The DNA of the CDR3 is TGTGCCAGCAGTGAAGTGGCAGTGGGGCTATATGGCTACACCTTC. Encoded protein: CASSEVAVGLYGYTF.